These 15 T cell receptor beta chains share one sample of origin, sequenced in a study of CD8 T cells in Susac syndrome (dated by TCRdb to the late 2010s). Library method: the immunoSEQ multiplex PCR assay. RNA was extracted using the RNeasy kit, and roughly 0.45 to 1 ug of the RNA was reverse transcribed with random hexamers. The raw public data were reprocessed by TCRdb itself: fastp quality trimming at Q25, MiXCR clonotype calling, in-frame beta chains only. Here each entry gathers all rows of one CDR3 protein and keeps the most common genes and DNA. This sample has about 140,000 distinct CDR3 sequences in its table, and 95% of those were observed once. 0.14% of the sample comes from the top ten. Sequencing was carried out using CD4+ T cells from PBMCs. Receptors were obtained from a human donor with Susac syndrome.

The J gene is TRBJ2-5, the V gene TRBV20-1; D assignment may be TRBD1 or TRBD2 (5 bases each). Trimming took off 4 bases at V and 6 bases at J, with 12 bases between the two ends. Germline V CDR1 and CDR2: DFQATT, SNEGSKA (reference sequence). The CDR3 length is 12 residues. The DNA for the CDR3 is TGCAGTGCTAAGAGGGGTCTGCAGACCCAGTACTTC. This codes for CSAKRGLQTQYF.

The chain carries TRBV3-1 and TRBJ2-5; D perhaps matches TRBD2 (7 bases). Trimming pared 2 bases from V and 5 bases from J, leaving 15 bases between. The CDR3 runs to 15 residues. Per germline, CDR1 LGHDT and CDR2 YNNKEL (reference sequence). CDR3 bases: TGTGCCAGCAGCCAAAGGGGGGGGACTAAGGAGACCCAGTACTTC. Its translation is CASSQRGGTKETQYF.

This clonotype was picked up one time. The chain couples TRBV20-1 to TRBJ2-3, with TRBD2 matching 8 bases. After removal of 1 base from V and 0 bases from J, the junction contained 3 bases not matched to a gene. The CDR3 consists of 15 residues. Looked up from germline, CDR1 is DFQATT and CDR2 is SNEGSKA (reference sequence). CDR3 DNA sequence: TGCAGTGCTAGAGTTGCTAGCGGGAGCACAGATACGCAGTATTTT. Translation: CSARVASGSTDTQYF.

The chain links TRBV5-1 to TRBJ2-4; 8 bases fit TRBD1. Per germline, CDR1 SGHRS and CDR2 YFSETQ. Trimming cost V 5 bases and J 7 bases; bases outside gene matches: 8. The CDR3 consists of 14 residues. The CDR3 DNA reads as TGCGCCAGCAGACAAGACAGGGGTGGCAACATTCAGTACTTC. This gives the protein CASRQDRGGNIQYF.

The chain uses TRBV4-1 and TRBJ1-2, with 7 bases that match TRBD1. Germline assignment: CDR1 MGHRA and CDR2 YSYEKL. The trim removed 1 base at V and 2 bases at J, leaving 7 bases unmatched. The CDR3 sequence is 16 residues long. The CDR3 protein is CASSQGLEGQNYGYTF. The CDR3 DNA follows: TGCGCCAGCAGCCAAGGTCTAGAGGGACAGAACTATGGCTACACCTTC.

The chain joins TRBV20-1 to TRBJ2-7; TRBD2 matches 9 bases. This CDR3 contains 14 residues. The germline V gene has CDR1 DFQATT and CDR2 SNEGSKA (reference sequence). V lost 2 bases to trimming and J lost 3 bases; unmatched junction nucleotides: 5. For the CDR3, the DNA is TGCAGTGCTAGACCATTGCGGGGGGGCTACGAGCAGTACTTC. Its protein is CSARPLRGGYEQYF.

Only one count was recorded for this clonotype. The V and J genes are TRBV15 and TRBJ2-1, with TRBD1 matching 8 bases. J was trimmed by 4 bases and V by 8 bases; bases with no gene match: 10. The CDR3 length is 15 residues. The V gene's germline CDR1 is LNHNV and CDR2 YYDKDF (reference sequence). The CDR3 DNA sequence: TGTGCCACCGGATTAGACAGGGGAAGGTACAATGAGCAGTTCTTC. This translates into CATGLDRGRYNEQFF.

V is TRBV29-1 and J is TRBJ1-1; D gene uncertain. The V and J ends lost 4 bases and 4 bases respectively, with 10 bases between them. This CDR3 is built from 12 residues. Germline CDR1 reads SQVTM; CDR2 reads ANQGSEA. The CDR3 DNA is TGCAGCGTTGTCGAGGGCCTCACTGAAGCTTTCTTT. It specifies CSVVEGLTEAFF.

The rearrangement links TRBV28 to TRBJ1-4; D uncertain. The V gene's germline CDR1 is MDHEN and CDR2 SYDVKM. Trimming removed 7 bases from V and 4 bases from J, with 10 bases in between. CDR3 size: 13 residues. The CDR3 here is CASKNSDNEKLFF. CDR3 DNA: TGTGCCAGCAAGAACAGTGATAATGAAAAACTGTTTTTT.

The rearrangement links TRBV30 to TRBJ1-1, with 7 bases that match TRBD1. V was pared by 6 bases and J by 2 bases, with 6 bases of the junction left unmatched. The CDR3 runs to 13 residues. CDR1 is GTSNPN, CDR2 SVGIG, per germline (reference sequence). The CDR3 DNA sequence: TGTGCCTGCAACAGGGGAGGTAACACTGAAGCTTTCTTT. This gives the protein CACNRGGNTEAFF.

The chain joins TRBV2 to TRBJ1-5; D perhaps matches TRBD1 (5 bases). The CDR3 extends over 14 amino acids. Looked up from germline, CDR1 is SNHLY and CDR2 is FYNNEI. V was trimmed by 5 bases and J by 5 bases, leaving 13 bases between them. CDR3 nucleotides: TGTGCCAGCAGTCAGTCGGCAGGGTATCAGCCCCAGCATTTT. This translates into CASSQSAGYQPQHF. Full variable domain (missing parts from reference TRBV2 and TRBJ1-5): EPEVTQTPSHQVTQMGQEVILRCVPISNHLYFYWYRQILGQKVEFLVSFYNNEISEKSEIFDDQFSVERPDGSNFTLKIRSTKLEDSAMYFCASSQSAGYQPQHFGDGTRLSIL.

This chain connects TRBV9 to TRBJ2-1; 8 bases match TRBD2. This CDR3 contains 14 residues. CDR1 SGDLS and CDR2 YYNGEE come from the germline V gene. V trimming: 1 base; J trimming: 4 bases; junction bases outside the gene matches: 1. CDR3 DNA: TGTGCCAGCAGCGTATCGGGGGGGTACAATGAGCAGTTCTTC. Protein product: CASSVSGGYNEQFF.

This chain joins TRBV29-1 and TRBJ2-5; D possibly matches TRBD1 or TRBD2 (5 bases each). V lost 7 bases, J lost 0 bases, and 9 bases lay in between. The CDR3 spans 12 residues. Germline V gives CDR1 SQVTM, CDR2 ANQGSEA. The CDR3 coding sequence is TGCAGCGGGGGGATGAACCAAGAGACCCAGTACTTC. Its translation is CSGGMNQETQYF.

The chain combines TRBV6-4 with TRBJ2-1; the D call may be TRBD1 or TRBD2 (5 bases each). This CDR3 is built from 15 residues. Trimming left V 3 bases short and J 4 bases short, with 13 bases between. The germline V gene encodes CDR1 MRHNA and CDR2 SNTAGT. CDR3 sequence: CASSERGDGYNEQFF. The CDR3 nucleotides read TGTGCCAGCAGTGAGAGAGGGGACGGATACAATGAGCAGTTCTTC.

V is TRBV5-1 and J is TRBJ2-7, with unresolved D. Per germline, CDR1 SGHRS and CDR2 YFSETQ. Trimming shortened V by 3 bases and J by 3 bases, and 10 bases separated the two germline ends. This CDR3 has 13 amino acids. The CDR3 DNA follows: TGCGCCAGCAGCTCGGGCAGTATCTACGAGCAGTACTTC. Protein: CASSSGSIYEQYF.